This T cell receptor beta chain appears in the sequencing data of a study of cytomegalovirus exposure and HLA in healthy donors. Findings and caveats of the study: An assumption of roughly uniform sequencing depth across donors underlay the presence/absence analyses.

Germline V gene data show CDR1 as SGHVS and CDR2 as FNYEAQ. CDR3 size: 15 residues. The V gene lost 0 bases and the J gene lost 0 bases, with 7 bases spanning the gap. 60 Vbeta and 13 Jbeta primers were used in PCR. Profiling relied on immunoSEQ multiplex PCR, and the TCRdb table lists in-frame clones only, not all of them. Among over 110,000 clones listed, around three quarters were seen once. With regard to this clone: What it recognizes is unknown.

V usage is TRBV7-6 and J usage is TRBJ2-3; perhaps TRBD2 as D (6 bases). This receptor was taken from a woman in her thirties or forties in good health and CMV-seropositive. Input material: PBMCs. DNA for the CDR3: TGTGCCAGCAGCTTAGCGGGGAGGAGCACAGATACGCAGTATTTT. It specifies CASSLAGRSTDTQYF.